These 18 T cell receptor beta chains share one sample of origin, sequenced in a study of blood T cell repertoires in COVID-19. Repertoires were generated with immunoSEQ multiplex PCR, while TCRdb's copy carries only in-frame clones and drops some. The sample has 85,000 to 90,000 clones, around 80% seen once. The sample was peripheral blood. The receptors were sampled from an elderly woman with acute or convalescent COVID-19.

The CDR3 nucleotides are TGCAGTGCTAGTGAGATGAAGGGGGGGGCCACTTACAATGAGCAGTTCTTC. Amino acids: CSASEMKGGATYNEQFF. The chain employs TRBV20-1 and TRBJ2-1, with D possibly matching TRBD2 (7 bases). The germline CDR1 and CDR2 sequences are DFQATT and SNEGSKA (reference sequence). There are 17 residues in the CDR3. V was clipped by 3 bases and J by 4 bases, with 22 bases between them.

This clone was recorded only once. CDR3 sequence: CASSLTVRGSIETQYF. CDR3 sequence (DNA): TGCGCCAGCAGCTTGACCGTCCGGGGGAGTATAGAGACCCAGTACTTC. This chain joins TRBV5-1 and TRBJ2-5; D might be TRBD2 (6 bases). Trimming left V 1 base short and J 4 bases short, with 17 bases between. The V gene's germline CDR1 is SGHRS and CDR2 YFSETQ. CDR3 size: 16 residues. Using reference TRBV5-1 and TRBJ2-5 for the parts outside the CDR3, the full variable domain is KAGVTQTPRYLIKTRGQQVTLSCSPISGHRSVSWYQQTPGQGLQFLFEYFSETQRNKGNFPGRFSGRQFSNSRSEMNVSTLELGDSALYLCASSLTVRGSIETQYFGPGTRLLVL.

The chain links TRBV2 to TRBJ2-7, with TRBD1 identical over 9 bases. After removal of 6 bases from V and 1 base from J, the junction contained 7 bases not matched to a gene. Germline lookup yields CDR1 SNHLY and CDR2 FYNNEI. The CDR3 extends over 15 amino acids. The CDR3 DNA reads TGTGCCAGCAGCGTGGACAGGGGTGAGTCCTACGAGCAGTACTTC. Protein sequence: CASSVDRGESYEQYF.

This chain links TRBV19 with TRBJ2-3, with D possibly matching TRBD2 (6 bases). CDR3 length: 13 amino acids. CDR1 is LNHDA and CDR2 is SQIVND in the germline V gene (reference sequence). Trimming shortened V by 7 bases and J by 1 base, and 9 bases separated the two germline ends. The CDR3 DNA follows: TGTGCCAGTAAACGCGGGGGCACAGATACGCAGTATTTT. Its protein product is CASKRGGTDTQYF.

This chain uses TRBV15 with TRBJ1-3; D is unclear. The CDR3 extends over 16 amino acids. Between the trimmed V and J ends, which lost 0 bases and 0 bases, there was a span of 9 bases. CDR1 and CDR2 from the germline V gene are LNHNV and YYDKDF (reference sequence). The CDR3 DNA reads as TGTGCCACCAGCAGAGACCGTCTAGACTCTGGAAACACCATATATTTT. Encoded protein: CATSRDRLDSGNTIYF. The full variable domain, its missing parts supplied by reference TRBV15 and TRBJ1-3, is DAMVIQNPRYQVTQFGKPVTLSCSQTLNHNVMYWYQQKSSQAPKLLFHYYDKDFNNEADTPDNFQSRRPNTSFCFLDIRSPGLGDTAMYLCATSRDRLDSGNTIYFGEGSWLTVV.

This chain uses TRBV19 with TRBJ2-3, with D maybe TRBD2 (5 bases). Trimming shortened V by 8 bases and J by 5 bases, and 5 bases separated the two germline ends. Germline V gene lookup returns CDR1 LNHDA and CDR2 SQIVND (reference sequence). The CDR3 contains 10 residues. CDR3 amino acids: CASEGDTQYF. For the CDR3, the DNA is TGTGCCAGTGAGGGAGATACGCAGTATTTT. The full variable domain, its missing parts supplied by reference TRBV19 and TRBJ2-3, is DGGITQSPKYLFRKEGQNVTLSCEQNLNHDAMYWYRQDPGQGLRLIYYSQIVNDFQKGDIAEGYSVSREKKESFPLTVTSAQKNPTAFYLCASEGDTQYFGPGTRLTVL.

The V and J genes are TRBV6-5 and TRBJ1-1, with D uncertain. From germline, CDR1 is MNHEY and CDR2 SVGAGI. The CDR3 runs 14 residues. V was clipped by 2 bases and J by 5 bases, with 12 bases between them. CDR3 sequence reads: CASSYATVGTEAFF. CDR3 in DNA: TGTGCCAGCAGTTACGCTACAGTAGGAACTGAAGCTTTCTTT.

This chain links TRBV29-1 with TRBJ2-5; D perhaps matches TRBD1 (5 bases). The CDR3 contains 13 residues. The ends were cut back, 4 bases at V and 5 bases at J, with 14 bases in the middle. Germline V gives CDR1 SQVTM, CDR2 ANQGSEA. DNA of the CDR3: TGCAGCGTTGCCGATTCAGGGCGGGAGACCCAGTACTTC. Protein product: CSVADSGRETQYF. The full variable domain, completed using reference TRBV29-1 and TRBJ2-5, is SAVISQKPSRDICQRGTSLTIQCQVDSQVTMMFWYRQQPGQSLTLIATANQGSEATYESGFVIDKFPISRPNLTFSTLTVSNMSPEDSSIYLCSVADSGRETQYFGPGTRLLVL.

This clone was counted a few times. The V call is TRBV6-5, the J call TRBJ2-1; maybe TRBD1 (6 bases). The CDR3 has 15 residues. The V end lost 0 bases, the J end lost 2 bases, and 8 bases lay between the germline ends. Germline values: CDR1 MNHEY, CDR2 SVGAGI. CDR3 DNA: TGTGCCAGCAGTTACTCGGGGGCCGCCTACAATGAGCAGTTCTTC. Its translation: CASSYSGAAYNEQFF.

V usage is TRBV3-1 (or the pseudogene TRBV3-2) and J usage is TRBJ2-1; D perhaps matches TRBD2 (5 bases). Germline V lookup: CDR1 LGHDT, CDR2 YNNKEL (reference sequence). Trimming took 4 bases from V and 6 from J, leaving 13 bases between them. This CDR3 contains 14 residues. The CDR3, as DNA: TGTGCCAGCAGCCCGGGGAACGTCGGCAATGAGCAGTTCTTC. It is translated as CASSPGNVGNEQFF.

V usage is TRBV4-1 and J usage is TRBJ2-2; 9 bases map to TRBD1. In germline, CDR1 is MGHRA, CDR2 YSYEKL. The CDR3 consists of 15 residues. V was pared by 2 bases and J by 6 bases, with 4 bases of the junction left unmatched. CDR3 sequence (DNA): TGCGCCAGCAGCCAACCGGGACAGGGAGCCGGGGAGCTGTTTTTT. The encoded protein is CASSQPGQGAGELFF.

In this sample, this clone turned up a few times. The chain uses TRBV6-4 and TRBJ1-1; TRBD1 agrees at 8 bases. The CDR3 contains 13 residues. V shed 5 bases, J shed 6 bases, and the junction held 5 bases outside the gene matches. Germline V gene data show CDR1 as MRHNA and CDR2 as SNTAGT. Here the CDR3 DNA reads TGTGCCAGCAGTCCCGACAGGGGAGCTGAAGCTTTCTTT. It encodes CASSPDRGAEAFF.

The CDR3 DNA reads as TGTGCCAGTAAACCCCCAGGGCTGAACACCGGGGAGCTGTTTTTT. Translated, it gives CASKPPGLNTGELFF. The chain has TRBV19 and TRBJ2-2, with TRBD1 as a possible D gene (5 bases). Germline V gene data show CDR1 as LNHDA and CDR2 as SQIVND (reference sequence). The CDR3 length is 15 residues. V lost 7 bases to trimming and J lost 1 base, with 13 bases between them.

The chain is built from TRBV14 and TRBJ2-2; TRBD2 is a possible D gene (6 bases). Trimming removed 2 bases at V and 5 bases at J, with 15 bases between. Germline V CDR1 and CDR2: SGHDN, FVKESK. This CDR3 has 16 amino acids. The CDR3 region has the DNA TGTGCCAGCAGCCAACTTGGCGGGGAACTGACCGGGGAGCTGTTTTTT. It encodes CASSQLGGELTGELFF.

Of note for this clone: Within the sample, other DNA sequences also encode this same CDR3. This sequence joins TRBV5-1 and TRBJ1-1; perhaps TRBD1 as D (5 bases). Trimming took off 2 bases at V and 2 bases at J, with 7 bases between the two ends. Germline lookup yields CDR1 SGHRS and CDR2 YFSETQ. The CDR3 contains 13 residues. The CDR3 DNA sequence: TGCGCCAGCAGCTTTGGACAAAACACTGAAGCTTTCTTT. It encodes CASSFGQNTEAFF.

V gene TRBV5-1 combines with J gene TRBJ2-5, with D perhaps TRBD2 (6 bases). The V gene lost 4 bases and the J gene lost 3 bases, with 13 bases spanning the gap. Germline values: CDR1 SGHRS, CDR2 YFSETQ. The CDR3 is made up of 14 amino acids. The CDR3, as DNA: TGCGCCAGCAGCCTCCTAGCGTCCGAAGAGACCCAGTACTTC. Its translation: CASSLLASEETQYF.

This chain's CDR3 is CASVSQQGANTEAFF. CDR3 coding DNA: TGTGCCAGCGTATCGCAGCAGGGGGCGAACACTGAAGCTTTCTTT. This chain connects TRBV7-9 to TRBJ1-1; TRBD1 matches at 8 bases. CDR1 SEHNR and CDR2 FQNEAQ come from the germline V gene (reference sequence). CDR3 length equals 15 residues. V trimming: 8 bases; J trimming: 1 base; junction bases outside the gene matches: 9.

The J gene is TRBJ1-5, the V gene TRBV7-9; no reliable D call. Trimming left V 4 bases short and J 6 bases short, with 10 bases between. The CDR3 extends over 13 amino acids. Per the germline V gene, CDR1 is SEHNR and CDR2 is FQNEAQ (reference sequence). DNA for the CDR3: TGTGCCAGCAGCTCGGGGATTTTTCAGCCCCAGCATTTT. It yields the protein CASSSGIFQPQHF.